This T cell receptor (beta chain) was sequenced during a study of cytomegalovirus exposure and HLA in healthy donors. Overall study results and limits: Later, an analysis found that TCR clusters from the first cohort tended to co-occur in the 90 to 150 validation repertoires. In vitro work confirmed that three CMV-associated chains recognize CMV antigens.

Note on this clone: Antigen: not known.

The CDR3 loop spans 18 amino acids. V lost 4 bases and J lost 0; bases outside the gene matches: 8. The germline CDR1 and CDR2 sequences are SGDLS and YYNGEE. TCRdb's copy holds only in-frame clones and misses some; the assay was immunoSEQ multiplex PCR. The sample lists over 200,000 clones; around 91% were seen once. Material for sequencing was PBMCs. This chain links TRBV9 with TRBJ2-1, with 12 bases identical to TRBD2. This TCR came from a young woman in good health and CMV-seronegative. The CDR3 is CASSFTSGGLSSYNEQFF. CDR3 sequence (DNA): TGTGCCAGCAGCTTCACTAGCGGGGGGCTTAGCTCCTACAATGAGCAGTTCTTC.